This T cell receptor (beta chain) appears in the sequencing data of a study of T cell responses to AZD1222 COVID-19 vaccine. The CDR3 is 16 residues long. Germline V gene lookup returns CDR1 ENHRY and CDR2 SYGVKD. Deletions cut 4 bases from V and 3 bases from J, with 19 bases between. Sequencing was performed with immunoSEQ multiplex PCR; in TCRdb, only in-frame clones are kept and a portion is missing. The sample consists of roughly 130,000 clones, 91% of them appearing once. The sample consisted of peripheral blood, taken on day 0 of AZD1222 vaccination. The sequence was collected from an adult in good health. The V call is TRBV10-3, the J call TRBJ2-7; perhaps TRBD1 as D (5 bases). The CDR3 DNA sequence: TGTGCCATCAGTGTATCAGGGAAGGGGTCTAGCTACGAGCAGTACTTC. Protein: CAISVSGKGSSYEQYF.